This T cell receptor beta chain comes out of a study of cytomegalovirus exposure and HLA in healthy donors. Study findings and constraints: In a later analysis, TCR association rates varied by HLA locus: DRB1 most, HLA-C fewest.

Worth noting for this clone: What it binds is not known.

The PCR was carried out with 60 Vbeta primers and 13 Jbeta primers. TCRdb's table, derived via immunoSEQ multiplex PCR, lists solely in-frame clones and lacks some. The sample holds fewer than 100,000 clones. The sequenced material came from PBMCs. The TCR comes from a man aged 50-59 years in good health and CMV-seronegative.

This CDR3 is CASSVFWTSTDTQYF. CDR3 nucleotide sequence: TGTGCCAGCAGCGTGTTTTGGACAAGCACAGATACGCAGTATTTT. The chain combines TRBV9 with TRBJ2-3; weak D call: TRBD1 (5 bases). Trimming shortened V by 2 bases and J by 0 bases, and 10 bases separated the two germline ends. Germline V gene lookup returns CDR1 SGDLS and CDR2 YYNGEE. This CDR3 has 15 residues.